This TCR beta chain was sequenced in a study of shared clonotypes between healthy human individuals. General study results and limits: Naive CD4 clonotype sharing across a handful of donors was approximately 5.2%. Sampling involved blood alone; tissue repertoires likely differ.

CD45RA+ naive and CD45RA-negative memory subsets were separated from CD4+ cells. The protocol was immunoSEQ multiplex PCR, while the TCRdb copy is restricted to in-frame clones and leaves out a portion. The data contain 2 million to 3 million clones, roughly 93% of them singletons. Germline loops: CDR1 ENHRY, CDR2 SYGVKD. Trimming left V 3 bases short and J 2 bases short, with 7 bases between. The CDR3 runs 13 residues. This clone appeared once. Its antigen is as yet unknown. The rearrangement uses TRBV10-3 and TRBJ2-5; D unresolved. The source is a man between 18 and 35 years old in good health. Some clones in this sample may be carry-over from other donors' samples. The sequenced material came from naive CD4+ T cells from PBMCs. This sample's subset: CD45RA+ positively selected. In DNA, the CDR3 is TGTGCCATCAGTGATTCAGGACAAGAGACCCAGTACTTC. It specifies CAISDSGQETQYF.